This T cell receptor beta chain originates from a study of T cell responses to AZD1222 COVID-19 vaccine. Libraries were prepared by immunoSEQ multiplex PCR; TCRdb keeps only in-frame clonotypes and omits some of them. Of tens of thousands of clones listed, over 85% were seen once; the top ten hold about 4.3%. This CDR3 region has 12 residues. Trimming took 6 bases from V and 9 from J; bases not matched to a gene: 5. The V gene's germline CDR1 is SGHTA and CDR2 FQGNSA. The chain employs TRBV7-2 and TRBJ1-5; 7 bases fit TRBD1. The specimen comprised peripheral blood, sampled on day 0 of AZD1222 vaccination. This TCR came from an adult in good health. CDR3 sequence reads: CASSHRGRPQHF. CDR3 in DNA: TGTGCCAGCAGTCACAGGGGTAGGCCCCAGCATTTT.